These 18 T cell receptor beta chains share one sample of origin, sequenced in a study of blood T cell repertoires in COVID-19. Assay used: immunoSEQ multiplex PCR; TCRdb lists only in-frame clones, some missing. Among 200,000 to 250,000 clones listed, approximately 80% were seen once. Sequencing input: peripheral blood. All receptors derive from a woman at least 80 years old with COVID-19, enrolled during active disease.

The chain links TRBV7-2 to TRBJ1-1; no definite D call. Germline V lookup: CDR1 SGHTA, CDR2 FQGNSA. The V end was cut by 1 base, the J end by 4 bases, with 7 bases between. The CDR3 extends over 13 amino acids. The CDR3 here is CASSLETSTEAFF. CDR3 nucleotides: TGTGCCAGCAGCTTAGAGACATCCACTGAAGCTTTCTTT. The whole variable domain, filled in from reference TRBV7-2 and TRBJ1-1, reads GAGVSQSPSNKVTEKGKDVELRCDPISGHTALYWYRQSLGQGLEFLIYFQGNSAPDKSGLPSDRFSAERTGGSVSTLTIQRTQQEDSAVYLCASSLETSTEAFFGQGTRLTVV.

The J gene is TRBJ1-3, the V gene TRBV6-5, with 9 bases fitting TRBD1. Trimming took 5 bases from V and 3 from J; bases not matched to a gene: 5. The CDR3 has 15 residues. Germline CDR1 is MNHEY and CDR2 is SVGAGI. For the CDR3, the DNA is TGTGCCAGCAGTCGACAGGGGGGTCTTGGAAACACCATATATTTT. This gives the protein CASSRQGGLGNTIYF.

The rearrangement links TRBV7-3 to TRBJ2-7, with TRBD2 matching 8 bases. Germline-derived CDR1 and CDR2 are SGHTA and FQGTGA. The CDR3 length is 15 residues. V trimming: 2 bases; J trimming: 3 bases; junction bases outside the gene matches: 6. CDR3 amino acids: CASSLRTSGNYEQYF. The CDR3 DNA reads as TGTGCCAGCAGCTTACGCACTAGCGGCAACTACGAGCAGTACTTC. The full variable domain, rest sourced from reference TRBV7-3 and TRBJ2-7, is GAGVSQTPSNKVTEKGKYVELRCDPISGHTALYWYRQSLGQGPEFLIYFQGTGAADDSGLPNDRFFAVRPEGSVSTLKIQRTERGDSAVYLCASSLRTSGNYEQYFGPGTRLTVT.

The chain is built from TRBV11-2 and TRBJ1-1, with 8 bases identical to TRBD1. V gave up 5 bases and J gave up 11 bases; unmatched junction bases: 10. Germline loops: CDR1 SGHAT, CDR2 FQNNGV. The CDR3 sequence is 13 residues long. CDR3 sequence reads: CASSQNTRTGAFF. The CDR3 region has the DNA TGTGCCAGCAGCCAAAACACGCGGACAGGGGCTTTCTTT. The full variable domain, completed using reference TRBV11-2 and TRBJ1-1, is EAGVAQSPRYKIIEKRQSVAFWCNPISGHATLYWYQQILGQGPKLLIQFQNNGVVDDSQLPKDRFSAERLKGVDSTLKIQPAKLEDSAVYLCASSQNTRTGAFFGQGTRLTVV.

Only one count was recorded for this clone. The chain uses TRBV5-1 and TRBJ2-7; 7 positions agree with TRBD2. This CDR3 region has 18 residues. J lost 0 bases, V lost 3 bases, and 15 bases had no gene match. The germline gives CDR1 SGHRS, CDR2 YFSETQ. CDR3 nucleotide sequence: TGCGCCAGCAGCTGGGCCCCGGGGGGAGCGGGGAGCTCCTACGAGCAGTACTTC. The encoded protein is CASSWAPGGAGSSYEQYF.

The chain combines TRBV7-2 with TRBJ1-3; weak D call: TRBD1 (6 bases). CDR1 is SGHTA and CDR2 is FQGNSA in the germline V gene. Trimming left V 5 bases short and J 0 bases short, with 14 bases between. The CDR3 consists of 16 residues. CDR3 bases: TGTGCCAGCAGCGTAGGACAGCCGCGCTCTGGAAACACCATATATTTT. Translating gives CASSVGQPRSGNTIYF. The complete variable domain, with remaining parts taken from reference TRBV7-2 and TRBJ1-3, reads GAGVSQSPSNKVTEKGKDVELRCDPISGHTALYWYRQSLGQGLEFLIYFQGNSAPDKSGLPSDRFSAERTGGSVSTLTIQRTQQEDSAVYLCASSVGQPRSGNTIYFGEGSWLTVV.

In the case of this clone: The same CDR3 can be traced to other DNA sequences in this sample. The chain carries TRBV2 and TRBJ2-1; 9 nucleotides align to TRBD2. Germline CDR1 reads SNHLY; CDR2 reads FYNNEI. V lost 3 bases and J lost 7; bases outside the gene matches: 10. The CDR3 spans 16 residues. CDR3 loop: CASSEMGSGRQNEQFF. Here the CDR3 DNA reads TGTGCCAGCAGTGAGATGGGTAGCGGGAGACAGAATGAGCAGTTCTTC.

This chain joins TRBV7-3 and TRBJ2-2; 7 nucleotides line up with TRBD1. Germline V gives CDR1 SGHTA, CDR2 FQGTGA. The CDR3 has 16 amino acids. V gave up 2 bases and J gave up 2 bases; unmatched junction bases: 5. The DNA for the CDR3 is TGTGCCAGCAGCTTACACGGACAGGCAAACACCGGGGAGCTGTTTTTT. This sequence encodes CASSLHGQANTGELFF.

This CDR3 is CASSEGRGIRGYTF. As DNA, the CDR3 is TGTGCCAGCAGTGAGGGCAGGGGGATACGGGGCTACACCTTC. V usage is TRBV6-1 and J usage is TRBJ1-2; 7 nucleotides agree with TRBD1. V dropped 3 bases and J dropped 8; count of bases not matched to a gene: 9. The CDR3 is made up of 14 amino acids. In germline, CDR1 is MNHNS, CDR2 SASEGT.

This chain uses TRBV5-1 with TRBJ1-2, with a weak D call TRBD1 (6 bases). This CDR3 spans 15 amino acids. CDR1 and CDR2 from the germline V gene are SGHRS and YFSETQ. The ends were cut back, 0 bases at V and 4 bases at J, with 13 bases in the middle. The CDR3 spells CASSLDHRAAYGYTF. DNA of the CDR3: TGCGCCAGCAGCTTGGATCACAGGGCGGCCTATGGCTACACCTTC.

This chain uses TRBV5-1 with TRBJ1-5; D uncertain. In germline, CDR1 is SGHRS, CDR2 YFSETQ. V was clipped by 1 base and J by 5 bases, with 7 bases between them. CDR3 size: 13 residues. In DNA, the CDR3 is TGCGCCAGCAGCTTGTTCGGTGATCAGCCCCAGCATTTT. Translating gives CASSLFGDQPQHF.

CDR3 sequence (DNA): TGTGCCACCAGCAGATCCCTAGGTGAAAAACTGTTTTTT. Amino acids: CATSRSLGEKLFF. V usage is TRBV15 and J usage is TRBJ1-4; no reliable D call. Trimming shortened V by 2 bases and J by 7 bases, and 8 bases separated the two germline ends. The CDR3 is 13 amino acids. CDR1 is LNHNV, CDR2 YYDKDF, per germline (reference sequence).

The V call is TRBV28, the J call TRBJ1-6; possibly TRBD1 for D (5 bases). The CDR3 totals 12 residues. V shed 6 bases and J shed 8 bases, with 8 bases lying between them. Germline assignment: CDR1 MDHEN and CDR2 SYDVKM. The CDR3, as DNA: TGTGCCAGCAGGGACATTGATTCACCCCTCCACTTT. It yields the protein CASRDIDSPLHF.

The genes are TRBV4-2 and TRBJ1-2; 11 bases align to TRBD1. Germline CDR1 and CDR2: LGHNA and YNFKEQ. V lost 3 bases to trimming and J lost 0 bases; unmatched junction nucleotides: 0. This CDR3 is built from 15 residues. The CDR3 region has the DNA TGTGCCAGCAGCCAGGGACAGGGGGCTAACTATGGCTACACCTTC. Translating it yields CASSQGQGANYGYTF.

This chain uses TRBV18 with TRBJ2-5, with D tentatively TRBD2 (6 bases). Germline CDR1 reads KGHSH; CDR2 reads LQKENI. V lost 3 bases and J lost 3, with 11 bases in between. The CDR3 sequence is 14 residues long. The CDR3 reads CASSPFTGEETQYF. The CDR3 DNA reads TGTGCCAGCTCACCTTTTACGGGGGAAGAGACCCAGTACTTC.

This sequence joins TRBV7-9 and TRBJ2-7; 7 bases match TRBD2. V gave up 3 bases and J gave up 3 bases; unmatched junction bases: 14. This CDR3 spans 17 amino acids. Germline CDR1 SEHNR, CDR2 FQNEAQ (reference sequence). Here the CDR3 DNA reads TGTGCCAGCAGCTTCACGACTAGCATCGGGTTGGTCTACGAGCAGTACTTC. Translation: CASSFTTSIGLVYEQYF. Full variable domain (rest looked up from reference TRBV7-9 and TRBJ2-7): DTGVSQNPRHKITKRGQNVTFRCDPISEHNRLYWYRQTLGQGPEFLTYFQNEAQLEKSRLLSDRFSAERPKGSFSTLEIQRTEQGDSAMYLCASSFTTSIGLVYEQYFGPGTRLTVT.

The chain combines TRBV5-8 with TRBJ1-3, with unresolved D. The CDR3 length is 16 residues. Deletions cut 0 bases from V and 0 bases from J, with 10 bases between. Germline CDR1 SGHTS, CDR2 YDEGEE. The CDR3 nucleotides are TGTGCCAGCAGCTTGGGGGTCGGGAGCTCTGGAAACACCATATATTTT. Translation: CASSLGVGSSGNTIYF.

The CDR3, as DNA: TGCGCCAGCAGCTCAGGAGGGGAGGTGGCCCAGTACTTC. Translation: CASSSGGEVAQYF. The chain recombines TRBV5-1 with TRBJ2-5; D is perhaps TRBD2 (6 bases). The V end lost 3 bases, the J end lost 9 bases, and 15 bases lay between the germline ends. Germline assignment: CDR1 SGHRS and CDR2 YFSETQ. The CDR3 length is 13 residues.